This entry concerns a single TCR beta chain. Germline V lookup: CDR1 LGHNA, CDR2 YNFKEQ. After removal of 3 bases from V and 1 base from J, the junction contained 5 bases not matched to a gene. CDR3 length: 15 residues. This sample was taken from a study of T cell changes during pregnancy in multiple sclerosis. Method: immunoSEQ multiplex PCR; TCRdb's copy keeps in-frame clones and lacks some. The profile shows approximately 53,000 clones, around 90% of them singletons. The sample consisted of CD4+ T cells from peripheral blood mononuclear cells, taken in the second trimester of pregnancy. The sequence was obtained from a female donor with multiple sclerosis, enrolled in a pregnancy study. The V gene is TRBV4-2, the J gene TRBJ1-1, with 7 bases identical to TRBD1. The CDR3 DNA follows: TGTGCCAGCAGCCAGGGGACAGAAACGAACACTGAAGCTTTCTTT. Its protein product is CASSQGTETNTEAFF.